This T cell receptor (beta chain) was found in a study of T cell repertoires in ileal Crohn's disease. Turning to the study itself: Patients had a median roughly 8-year disease duration, and under 45% were active smokers. About half received postoperative treatment, about a dozen with thiopurines and approximately 19 anti-TNF. Study observations and caveats: Compared with non-smokers, active smokers at surgery showed more clonal expansions. Mucosal expansions were suggested to be mainly CD8 T cells.

V gave up 6 bases and J gave up 0 bases; unmatched junction bases: 4. This CDR3 contains 15 residues. The germline V gene has CDR1 ENHRY and CDR2 SYGVKD. The protocol was immunoSEQ multiplex PCR, while the TCRdb copy is restricted to in-frame clones and leaves out a portion. The table shows some 30,000 clones, with about four fifths occurring only once. To note about this clone: Antigen: not known.

The chain is built from TRBV10-3 and TRBJ2-2, with 7 bases aligning to TRBD1. The TCR comes from an adult with Crohn's disease. Sequencing was carried out using ileal tissue. As DNA, the CDR3 is TGTGCCATCAGGCAAGGGACAGCGAACACCGGGGAGCTGTTTTTT. Translating gives CAIRQGTANTGELFF.